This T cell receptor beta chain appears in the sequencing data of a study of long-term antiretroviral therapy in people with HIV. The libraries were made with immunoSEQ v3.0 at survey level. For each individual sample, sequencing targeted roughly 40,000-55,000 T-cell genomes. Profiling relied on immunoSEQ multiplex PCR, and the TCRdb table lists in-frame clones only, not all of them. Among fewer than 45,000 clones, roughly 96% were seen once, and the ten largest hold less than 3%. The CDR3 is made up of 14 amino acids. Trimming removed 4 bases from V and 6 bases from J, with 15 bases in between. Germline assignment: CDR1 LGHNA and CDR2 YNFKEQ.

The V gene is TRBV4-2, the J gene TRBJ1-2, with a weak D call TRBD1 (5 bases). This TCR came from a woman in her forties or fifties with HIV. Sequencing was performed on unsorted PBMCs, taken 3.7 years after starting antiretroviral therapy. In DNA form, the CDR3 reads TGTGCCAGCAGCCTACTCGACAGTGGAGATGGCTACACCTTC. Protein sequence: CASSLLDSGDGYTF.